The rows below give T cell receptor beta chains drawn from one sample of a study of T cell responses to AZD1222 COVID-19 vaccine. Only in-frame clones appear in the TCRdb table, and some are missing; sequencing was by immunoSEQ multiplex PCR. Among approximately 100,000 clones, roughly 87% were seen once, and the ten largest hold 5.2%. The sequencing used peripheral blood, collected on day 0 of AZD1222 vaccination. The receptors shown here come from an adult in good health. Each CDR3 is given without its conserved first and last residue.

v_call | cdr3_aa
TRBV7-6 | ASSLGPGGLYNEQF
TRBV20-1 | SASNGQYYNEQF
TRBV7-9 | ASSGTGLNTEAF
TRBV14 | ASSQFRGTGELF
TRBV6-6 | ASSFLAGVPPGEQY
TRBV9 | ASSVGGGAIYNEQF
TRBV10-3 | AISPGQNNQPQH
TRBV9 | ASSVSYRTIYGYT
TRBV7-9 | ASSLEGGLRETQY
TRBV24-1 | ATSDSGFTDTQY
TRBV5-1 | ASSSLKGEQF
TRBV6-5 | ASRSGPAFSEQY
TRBV24-1 | ATSLGGAPAETQY
TRBV19 | ASSPENYGYT
TRBV3-1/TRBV3-2 | ASSQGLAGGGTDTQY
TRBV4-3 | ASSQELRDDNEQF
TRBV5-5 | ASSRDTPPLGYGYT
TRBV10-1 | ASSESGGGSYNEQF
TRBV19 | ASSIGSGYQETQY
TRBV28 | ASSPFGGHSYEQY
TRBV5-1 | ASSAEGLVSYNEQF
TRBV29-1 | SVRDAGIYGYT
TRBV10-1 | ASSTGVGGELF
TRBV3-1/TRBV3-2 | ASSQDRGRVSQPQH
TRBV6-1 | ASREAGFGTNQPQH
TRBV20-1 | SAVQAYEQY
TRBV19 | ASSDREGSPLH